This TCR beta chain was recorded in a study of OX40 agonist ivuxolimab in advanced cancers. Profiling relied on immunoSEQ multiplex PCR, and the TCRdb table lists in-frame clones only, not all of them. Counted here are about 49,000 clones, 80% to 85% occurring once; the ten biggest clones make up approximately 6.1%. The CDR3 loop spans 14 amino acids. V gave up 1 base and J gave up 5 bases, with 11 bases separating them. CDR1 is SGHVS and CDR2 is FQNEAQ in the germline V gene. The sample in question was CD4+ or CD8+ T cells sorted from blood, obtained in a trial of the OX40 agonist ivuxolimab. The receptor comes from an adult with an advanced solid tumor such as melanoma, head and neck, liver or kidney cancer. The rearrangement links TRBV7-8 to TRBJ1-2; a weak D match, TRBD1 (6 bases). The DNA for the CDR3 is TGTGCCAGCAGCTTAGGGACAGCCTTTTATGGCTACACCTTC. Its translation: CASSLGTAFYGYTF.